This is a list of T cell receptor beta chains from one sample in a study of cytomegalovirus exposure and HLA in healthy donors. Assay: immunoSEQ multiplex PCR; the TCRdb copy retains only in-frame clones and omits some. The table records roughly 120,000 clones, around 80% of them present only once. Sequencing was done on a sample of PBMCs. These receptors all come from a young woman in good health and CMV-seronegative. CDR3s include the opening cysteine and the closing phenylalanine or tryptophan. Each record gives: clone size, J gene, V gene, D gene, CDR3 DNA, CDR3 protein. A D gene is named only where the DNA matches it firmly. A clone size is listed for some rows: how often the clone was seen (once, few, many), or a class if it is expanded.

abundance: -; j_gene: TRBJ2-7; v_gene: TRBV13; d_gene: -; CDR3nt: TGTGCCAGCAGCCAAGCCCCGGGTGAGCAGTACTTC; CDR3aa: CASSQAPGEQYF
abundance: -; j_gene: TRBJ2-3; v_gene: TRBV27; d_gene: -; CDR3nt: TGTGCCAGCAGTTTGATACTAGCTCCAGATACGCAGTATTTT; CDR3aa: CASSLILAPDTQYF
abundance: -; j_gene: TRBJ2-1; v_gene: TRBV5-1; d_gene: TRBD2; CDR3nt: TGCGCCAGCAGCGCGTTAGAAGCGGGGGGGGGTAAGTTCTTC; CDR3aa: CASSALEAGGGKFF
abundance: once; j_gene: TRBJ2-3; v_gene: TRBV14; d_gene: TRBD1; CDR3nt: TGTGCCAGCAGCCAACGGGACAGTCAGTTAGATACGCAGTATTTT; CDR3aa: CASSQRDSQLDTQYF
abundance: once; j_gene: TRBJ2-7; v_gene: TRBV12-2; d_gene: -; CDR3nt: TGTGCAAGTCGCTTAAGGGGACTAGCGGGAGCTGGATTAGACGAGCAGTACTTC; CDR3aa: CASRLRGLAGAGLDEQYF
abundance: -; j_gene: TRBJ1-5; v_gene: TRBV5-1; d_gene: TRBD1; CDR3nt: TGCGCCAGCAGCCCAGGGGGCAGGGATCAGCCCCAGCATTTT; CDR3aa: CASSPGGRDQPQHF
abundance: -; j_gene: TRBJ2-6; v_gene: TRBV6-6; d_gene: TRBD1; CDR3nt: TGTGCGATTACACAGGGGTCTGGGGCCAACGTCCTGACTTTC; CDR3aa: CAITQGSGANVLTF
abundance: -; j_gene: TRBJ1-2; v_gene: TRBV7-9; d_gene: -; CDR3nt: TGTGCCAGCAGCTTACAGGGTTCGGGCTATGGCTACACCTTC; CDR3aa: CASSLQGSGYGYTF
abundance: once; j_gene: TRBJ2-1; v_gene: TRBV7-2; d_gene: TRBD2; CDR3nt: TGTGCCAGCAGCTTAGGGGGCGGGGGGGCCGGTGAGCAGTTCTTC; CDR3aa: CASSLGGGGAGEQFF
abundance: -; j_gene: TRBJ1-2; v_gene: TRBV7-2; d_gene: TRBD1; CDR3nt: TGTGCCAGCAGCTCCTCTCCCAGGGGGACAGGGGCCCATGGCTACACCTTC; CDR3aa: CASSSSPRGTGAHGYTF
abundance: -; j_gene: TRBJ1-1; v_gene: TRBV7-9; d_gene: TRBD1; CDR3nt: TGTTCCAGCAGCTTAGTCCAGGGGGTGAACACTGAAGCTTTCTTT; CDR3aa: CSSSLVQGVNTEAFF